The rows below give T cell receptor beta chains drawn from one sample of a study of blood T cell repertoires in COVID-19. Clones were sequenced by immunoSEQ multiplex PCR, and TCRdb holds only the in-frame ones, with some missing. In the table there are around 140,000 clones, roughly four fifths of which are singletons. Input material: peripheral blood. These receptor sequences come from a human donor with acute or convalescent COVID-19. The donor label of this sample is uncertain. The CDR3 runs from the conserved cysteine through the conserved F or W. A D gene is named only where the DNA matches it firmly. The size entry is marked missing in some rows and otherwise reads once, few, many or a size class.

TRBJ1-1 | NA | once | TRBV5-1 | CASSFAGLNTEAFF | TGCGCCAGCAGCTTTGCGGGCCTGAACACTGAAGCTTTCTTT
TRBJ2-2 | NA | NA | TRBV3-1/TRBV3-2 | CASSQGSGVGELFF | TGTGCCAGCAGCCAAGGTTCAGGGGTCGGGGAGCTGTTTTTT
TRBJ1-1 | TRBD1 | NA | TRBV5-1 | CASSLEGQGAEAFF | TGCGCCAGCAGCTTGGAGGGACAGGGGGCTGAAGCTTTCTTT
TRBJ2-5 | TRBD2 | NA | TRBV3-1/TRBV3-2 | CASSQGLAGGGVTQYF | TGTGCCAGCAGCCAGGGGTTAGCGGGGGGCGGAGTGACCCAGTACTTC
TRBJ2-5 | TRBD2 | NA | TRBV18 | CASSRSGGNQETQYF | TGTGCCAGCTCACGTAGCGGGGGAAACCAAGAGACCCAGTACTTC
TRBJ1-5 | TRBD1 | few | TRBV18 | CASSPPGQGRSNQPQHF | TGTGCCAGCTCACCACCGGGACAGGGTCGTAGCAATCAGCCCCAGCATTTT
TRBJ1-1 | TRBD1 | NA | TRBV5-1 | CASSFQQGQGYTEAFF | TGCGCCAGCAGCTTTCAACAAGGACAGGGGTACACTGAAGCTTTCTTT
TRBJ1-1 | NA | NA | TRBV5-1 | CASSRQGGGEAFF | TGCGCCAGCAGCCGTCAGGGAGGCGGTGAAGCTTTCTTT
TRBJ2-7 | TRBD1 | NA | TRBV20-1 | CSASWTGLYEQYF | TGCAGTGCTAGTTGGACAGGGCTATACGAGCAGTACTTC
TRBJ1-2 | NA | NA | TRBV3-1/TRBV3-2 | CASSQAGDRYGYTF | TGTGCCAGCAGCCAAGCGGGGGATCGGTATGGCTACACCTTC
TRBJ1-3 | NA | NA | TRBV7-8 | CASSLTVSGNTIYF | TGTGCCAGCAGCTTGACAGTCTCTGGAAACACCATATATTTT
TRBJ2-7 | TRBD2 | NA | TRBV13 | CASSLLAGGPMQYF | TGTGCCAGCAGCCTGCTAGCGGGGGGCCCTATGCAGTACTTC
TRBJ2-7 | NA | NA | TRBV19 | CASRGYTIQYF | TGTGCCAGTCGGGGGTATACAATCCAGTACTTC
TRBJ2-1 | TRBD2 | NA | TRBV18 | CASSPQSSGGADEQFF | TGTGCCAGCTCACCACAGTCCAGCGGGGGGGCCGATGAGCAGTTCTTC
TRBJ1-2 | NA | NA | TRBV10-2 | CASSEGGEEGYTF | TGCGCCAGCAGTGAAGGAGGGGAGGAGGGCTACACCTTC
TRBJ2-3 | TRBD1 | NA | TRBV19 | CASSDRGPDTQYF | TGTGCCAGTAGCGACAGGGGCCCAGATACGCAGTATTTT
TRBJ1-5 | TRBD1 | NA | TRBV19 | CASSADRVQPQHF | TGTGCCAGTAGTGCGGACAGGGTTCAGCCCCAGCATTTT
TRBJ1-5 | NA | NA | TRBV11-2 | CASSLGPVSNQPQHF | TGTGCCAGCAGCTTAGGTCCGGTTAGCAATCAGCCCCAGCATTTT
TRBJ1-1 | NA | NA | TRBV30 | CAWSGRQVAFF | TGTGCCTGGAGTGGGAGGCAGGTAGCTTTCTTT
TRBJ2-6 | TRBD1 | NA | TRBV5-6 | CASSRRGTGQLWANVLTF | TGTGCCAGCAGCCGCCGGGGGACAGGGCAACTTTGGGCCAACGTCCTGACTTTC
TRBJ1-2 | NA | NA | TRBV19 | CASSPPQVYGYTF | TGTGCCAGTAGCCCCCCGCAGGTCTATGGCTACACCTTC
TRBJ1-2 | NA | NA | TRBV7-2 | CASSLVHPGGYTF | TGTGCCAGCAGCTTAGTCCACCCGGGGGGCTACACCTTC
TRBJ2-1 | TRBD2 | NA | TRBV27 | CASSSRTSGGSYLYNEQFF | TGTGCCAGCAGTAGCCGGACTAGCGGGGGGTCCTACCTATACAATGAGCAGTTCTTC
TRBJ1-6 | TRBD1 | NA | TRBV11-2 | CASRNTGANNSPLHF | TGTGCCAGCAGGAATACAGGGGCGAATAATTCACCCCTCCACTTT
TRBJ2-3 | TRBD2 | few | TRBV4-3 | CASSQEVAGVWDTQYF | TGCGCCAGCAGCCAAGAGGTAGCGGGGGTCTGGGATACGCAGTATTTT
TRBJ1-2 | TRBD1 | NA | TRBV29-1 | CSVDGRTGYGYTF | TGCAGCGTTGATGGCCGGACAGGGTATGGCTACACCTTC
TRBJ1-5 | NA | few | TRBV7-2 | CASSPTGGALLGNQPQHF | TGTGCCAGCAGCCCAACGGGGGGCGCCTTGTTAGGGAATCAGCCCCAGCATTTT
TRBJ1-1 | TRBD1 | NA | TRBV3-1/TRBV3-2 | CASSQAEGARTEAFF | TGTGCCAGCAGCCAAGCCGAGGGGGCGAGGACTGAAGCTTTCTTT
TRBJ2-5 | NA | NA | TRBV5-1 | CASSFLQPQETQYF | TGCGCCAGCAGCTTCCTACAGCCCCAAGAGACCCAGTACTTC
TRBJ2-7 | TRBD1 | NA | TRBV6-5 | CASSYFRTGMVEQYF | TGTGCCAGCAGTTACTTTAGGACAGGGATGGTCGAGCAGTACTTC
TRBJ1-4 | NA | once | TRBV5-1 | CASSPRVGGEKLFF | TGCGCCAGCAGCCCCCGGGTCGGGGGGGAAAAACTGTTTTTT
TRBJ1-6 | TRBD1 | NA | TRBV2 | CASSGQGTNSPLHF | TGTGCCAGCTCCGGACAGGGAACGAATTCACCCCTCCACTTT
TRBJ1-6 | NA | NA | TRBV7-8 | CASSLGLYSPLHF | TGTGCCAGCAGCCTGGGACTTTATTCACCCCTCCACTTT
TRBJ1-1 | NA | NA | TRBV11-2 | CASSLGGRAEAFF | TGTGCCAGCAGCTTAGGGGGCAGGGCTGAAGCTTTCTTT
TRBJ1-6 | TRBD1 | once | TRBV3-1/TRBV3-2 | CASSQPDRGSNSPLHF | TGTGCCAGCAGCCAACCCGACAGGGGTAGTAATTCACCCCTCCACTTT
TRBJ2-7 | TRBD1 | NA | TRBV4-2 | CASSQDSTTGFYEQYF | TGTGCCAGCAGCCAAGATTCCACGACAGGGTTCTACGAGCAGTACTTC
TRBJ1-4 | TRBD1 | NA | TRBV11-2 | CASSSGQGSTNEKLFF | TGTGCCAGCAGCTCAGGACAGGGCTCAACTAATGAAAAACTGTTTTTT
TRBJ1-5 | TRBD1 | NA | TRBV5-1 | CASSLAAGGVHNQPQHF | TGCGCCAGCAGCTTGGCGGCAGGGGGCGTACACAATCAGCCCCAGCATTTT
TRBJ2-7 | NA | NA | TRBV5-6 | CASSLQDSYEQYF | TGTGCCAGCAGCTTACAGGATTCCTACGAGCAGTACTTC
TRBJ1-2 | NA | once | TRBV5-1 | CASSLDGGGRNYGYTF | TGCGCCAGCAGCTTGGATGGGGGCGGACGTAACTATGGCTACACCTTC
TRBJ1-5 | NA | NA | TRBV6-6 | CASIRENSNQPQHF | TGTGCCAGCATCCGTGAGAATAGCAATCAGCCCCAGCATTTT
TRBJ1-3 | NA | NA | TRBV5-4 | CASSLLSSGNTIYF | TGTGCCAGCAGCTTGCTCTCCTCTGGAAACACCATATATTTT
TRBJ1-1 | NA | NA | TRBV14 | CASSQGRQGPTEAFF | TGTGCCAGCAGCCAAGGTCGCCAGGGGCCCACTGAAGCTTTCTTT
TRBJ1-1 | TRBD1 | NA | TRBV11-2 | CASSPIRSGRDRERTEAFF | TGTGCCAGCAGCCCTATTCGATCAGGCCGGGACAGGGAGAGAACTGAAGCTTTCTTT
TRBJ1-1 | NA | NA | TRBV5-5 | CASSLGRTGEAFF | TGTGCCAGCAGCTTGGGCCGAACAGGGGAAGCTTTCTTT
TRBJ1-4 | NA | NA | TRBV19 | CATTIEGRSNEKLFF | TGTGCTACAACTATTGAGGGTCGATCTAATGAAAAACTGTTTTTT
TRBJ1-5 | NA | NA | TRBV19 | CASSQTGPNQPQHF | TGTGCCAGTAGTCAAACAGGTCCTAATCAGCCCCAGCATTTT
TRBJ1-5 | NA | NA | TRBV7-2 | CASSLIRAGNQPQHF | TGTGCCAGCAGCTTAATCAGGGCGGGCAATCAGCCCCAGCATTTT
TRBJ1-3 | TRBD1 | NA | TRBV7-3 | CASSLWTGGGNTIYF | TGTGCCAGCAGCCTATGGACAGGGGGTGGAAACACCATATATTTT